Below, 24 T cell receptor beta chains from the same sample are listed, as sequenced in a study of blood T cells in healthy people across ages. Then a second PCR, running roughly 7 to 11 cycles, was carried out with a sample-barcoded 5' primer and a J-beta primer mix. MiXCR, applied by TCRdb to the 5' RACE reads, yields one record per CDR3 protein. The table has over a million distinct CDR3 sequences, roughly 40% seen once. Sample: blood. Every receptor here comes from a woman between 18 and 29 years old in good health.

This clonotype was seen once. One end of the junction is discordant with germline, which a read error may explain. The chain is built from TRBV4-2 and TRBJ2-1; 8 nucleotides agree with TRBD2. Per germline, CDR1 LGHNA and CDR2 YNFKEQ. The CDR3 contains 18 residues. CDR3: CASSQENTGTSVYNGQFF. In nucleotides, the CDR3 is TGTGCCAGCAGCCAAGAGAACACCGGGACTAGTGTTTACAATGGGCAGTTCTTC.

This clonotype was detected a few times. The chain employs TRBV3-1 and TRBJ2-3, with 12 bases lining up with TRBD2. From germline, CDR1 is LGHDT and CDR2 YNNKEL (reference sequence). The CDR3 is 15 residues long. With V trimmed by 5 bases and J by 4 bases, 4 bases remained unmatched. The CDR3: CASSLTSGGPDTQYF. CDR3 sequence (DNA): TGTGCCAGCAGCTTGACTAGCGGGGGCCCAGATACGCAGTATTTT.

This clonotype was seen a few times. The chain is built from TRBV10-3 and TRBJ2-1; D unresolved. The germline V gene has CDR1 ENHRY and CDR2 SYGVKD. V lost 2 bases and J lost 3, with 8 bases in between. This CDR3 is 14 amino acids long. The CDR3 reads CAISEALSYNEQFF. In nucleotides, the CDR3 is TGTGCCATCAGTGAGGCGCTTAGCTACAATGAGCAGTTCTTC.

This rearrangement joins TRBV6-1 to TRBJ2-3; 8 bases fit TRBD1. The J segment lost 0 bases and the V segment lost 1 base, leaving 9 bases of the junction unmatched. The CDR3 contains 18 residues. Germline CDR1 MNHNS, CDR2 SASEGT. The CDR3, as DNA: TGTGCCAGCAGTGAAGGGGATTGGGACAGGCCTAGCACAGATACGCAGTATTTT. Translated, it gives CASSEGDWDRPSTDTQYF.

The chain recombines TRBV2 with TRBJ1-2, with a weak D call TRBD1 (6 bases). V was pared by 0 bases and J by 8 bases, with 13 bases between. Germline loops: CDR1 SNHLY, CDR2 FYNNEI. The CDR3 loop spans 14 amino acids. The CDR3 is CASSEATGSYGYTF. The CDR3, as DNA: TGTGCCAGCAGTGAAGCTACAGGGTCTTACGGCTACACCTTC.

The V call is TRBV27, the J call TRBJ2-4; weak D call: TRBD2 (6 bases). Germline assignment: CDR1 MNHEY and CDR2 SMNVEV (reference sequence). The V end was cut by 3 bases, the J end by 7 bases, with 10 bases between. This CDR3 region has 13 residues. CDR3 in amino acids: CASSFGTGNIQYF. The DNA for the CDR3 is TGTGCCAGCAGTTTTGGGACTGGGAACATTCAGTACTTC.

The chain recombines TRBV29-1 with TRBJ2-5; no clear D gene. The J call is doubtful: the DNA matches TRBJ2-7 better. The CDR3 covers 13 residues. Germline lookup yields CDR1 SQVTM and CDR2 ANQGSEA. CDR3 sequence reads: CSVEEGEPGEQYF. CDR3 DNA: TGCAGCGTTGAAGAGGGTGAACCGGGCGAGCAGTACTTC.

This clonotype has just a few counts. This chain uses TRBV7-9 with TRBJ1-5; no reliable D call. The CDR3 covers 13 residues. The germline V gene has CDR1 SEHNR and CDR2 FQNEAQ (reference sequence). Trimming removed 5 bases at V and 5 bases at J, with 10 bases between. CDR3 protein: CASSQGQYQPQHF. CDR3 nucleotide sequence: TGTGCCAGCAGCCAAGGGCAGTATCAGCCCCAGCATTTT.

With regard to this clonotype: The junction differs from germline at one of its ends, possibly a read error. This chain links TRBV11-2 with TRBJ2-3; 11 nucleotides agree with TRBD2. Germline V gives CDR1 SGHAT, CDR2 FQNNGV. The CDR3 has 17 amino acids. As DNA, the CDR3 is TGTGCCAGCAGCTCCGTCGGGACTAGCGGCAGCACAGGTACGCAGTATTTT. Its protein product is CASSSVGTSGSTGTQYF.

The chain links TRBV9 to TRBJ2-2, with TRBD2 matching 14 bases. CDR3 length equals 18 residues. Unmatched junction bases numbered 5, after V lost 3 bases and J lost 1 base. Germline values: CDR1 SGDLS, CDR2 YYNGEE. CDR3 in DNA: TGTGCCAGCAGCGAGGGACTAGCGGGGGCCCTGAACACCGGGGAGCTGTTTTTT. Its translation: CASSEGLAGALNTGELFF.

The chain combines TRBV12-3 or TRBV12-4 with TRBJ2-1, with TRBD1 identical over 7 bases. V lost 7 bases to trimming and J lost 4 bases; unmatched junction nucleotides: 1. This CDR3 contains 12 residues. CDR3 loop: CASTQGYNEQFF. CDR3 coding DNA: TGTGCCAGCACACAGGGGTACAATGAGCAGTTCTTC.

This clonotype was picked up many times. The chain has TRBV29-1 and TRBJ2-3; no definite D call. The V end lost 5 bases, the J end lost 2 bases, and 5 bases lay between the germline ends. The CDR3 totals 11 residues. Germline CDR1 SQVTM, CDR2 ANQGSEA. The CDR3 DNA reads TGCAGCGTTTCGAACACAGATACGCAGTATTTT. It specifies CSVSNTDTQYF.

A few counts support this clonotype. The rearrangement links TRBV25-1 to TRBJ2-7, with 7 positions matching TRBD2. The germline V gene encodes CDR1 MGHDK and CDR2 SYGVNS. The V segment lost 1 base and the J segment 0 bases; nucleotides outside the gene matches: 3. The CDR3 runs to 15 residues. The CDR3 DNA reads TGTGCCAGCAGTGAATTCGGGGACTACTCCTACGAGCAGTACTTC. It specifies CASSEFGDYSYEQYF.

This clonotype was seen only a few times. This chain's CDR3 is CASRESPGTANYGYTF. DNA for the CDR3: TGTGCCAGCAGGGAAAGTCCCGGGACAGCTAACTATGGCTACACCTTC. The V gene is TRBV6-6, the J gene TRBJ1-2; 7 nucleotides match TRBD1. Germline assignment: CDR1 MNHNY and CDR2 SVGAGI (reference sequence). The CDR3 length is 16 residues. The ends lost 6 bases at V and 0 bases at J; junction bases unmatched: 10.

V usage is TRBV2 and J usage is TRBJ2-7; possibly TRBD2 for D (5 bases). V was shortened by 4 bases and J by 3 bases, with 10 bases between the two germline ends. Germline V gene sequence: CDR1 SNHLY, CDR2 FYNNEI. This CDR3 has 13 residues. CDR3 in amino acids: CASSGGLYYEQYF. The CDR3 DNA is TGTGCCAGCAGTGGAGGGTTGTACTACGAGCAGTACTTC.

The table lists this clonotype with a few counts. The V and J genes are TRBV3-1 and TRBJ2-2; D gene ambiguous. CDR3 length equals 14 residues. V lost 4 bases and J 7 bases, leaving 13 bases between the germline ends. Looked up from germline, CDR1 is LGHDT and CDR2 is YNNKEL (reference sequence). CDR3 region: CASSPDGLYGELFF. The CDR3 coding sequence is TGTGCCAGCAGCCCGGACGGCCTATACGGGGAGCTGTTTTTT.

The chain carries TRBV20-1 and TRBJ2-3; TRBD1 or TRBD2 may be the D gene (5 bases each). CDR1 is DFQATT, CDR2 SNEGSKA, per germline (reference sequence). The CDR3 loop spans 9 amino acids. Trimming cost V 5 bases and J 12 bases, with 9 bases left between them. The CDR3 loop is CSAPGTQYF. CDR3 sequence (DNA): TGCAGTGCTCCCGGGACCCAGTATTTT.

This sequence joins TRBV6-5 and TRBJ2-3; D remains ambiguous. This CDR3 contains 16 residues. Per germline, CDR1 MNHEY and CDR2 SVGAGI. Trimming cost V 0 bases and J 0 bases, with 10 bases left between them. The CDR3 is CASSYSIRASTDTQYF. The CDR3 region has the DNA TGTGCCAGCAGTTACTCGATACGTGCTAGCACAGATACGCAGTATTTT.

As DNA, the CDR3 is TGTGCCAGTAGTACAACAGGGTCAAGTCAGCCCCAGCATTTT. This codes for CASSTTGSSQPQHF. The gene calls are TRBV19 and TRBJ1-5, with a tentative D call TRBD1 (6 bases). This CDR3 contains 14 residues. V was pared by 4 bases and J by 6 bases, with 13 bases between. Germline CDR1 and CDR2: LNHDA and SQIVND (reference sequence).

This clonotype has more than one count but fewer than ten. The rearrangement links TRBV5-1 to TRBJ2-5, with 8 bases identical to TRBD2. CDR3 length: 15 residues. CDR1 and CDR2 (germline): SGHRS, YFSETQ. V shed 2 bases, J shed 4 bases, and the junction held 7 bases outside the gene matches. The DNA of the CDR3 is TGCGCCAGCAGCTTTTCCGGGGGGGCCGGAGAGACCCAGTACTTC. It encodes CASSFSGGAGETQYF.

This chain connects TRBV4-1 to TRBJ2-2; TRBD1 aligns across 7 bases. The CDR3 extends over 17 amino acids. Germline V lookup: CDR1 MGHRA, CDR2 YSYEKL. V trimming: 3 bases; J trimming: 3 bases; junction bases outside the gene matches: 10. The CDR3 region has the DNA TGCGCCAGCAGCCATGAACCGGGACAGAGCCACACCGGGGAGCTGTTTTTT. Encoded protein: CASSHEPGQSHTGELFF.

This clonotype was found many times. V usage is TRBV4-3 and J usage is TRBJ1-3; perhaps TRBD1 as D (5 bases). From germline, CDR1 is LGHNA and CDR2 YSLEER. This CDR3 spans 17 amino acids. V was clipped by 5 bases and J by 2 bases, with 19 bases between them. The CDR3, as DNA: TGCGCCAGCAGCGCCCGATGGGGGGGTCGTCCTGGAAACACCATATATTTT. This translates into CASSARWGGRPGNTIYF.

This clonotype was counted a few times. V usage is TRBV4-2 and J usage is TRBJ2-3; weak D call: TRBD2 (6 bases). The length of the CDR3 is 16 residues. Trimming pared 4 bases from V and 0 bases from J, leaving 14 bases between. CDR1 is LGHNA and CDR2 is YNFKEQ in the germline V gene. CDR3 sequence (DNA): TGTGCCAGCAGCCGCGGGGACGGGAAGAGCACAGATACGCAGTATTTT. Its protein product is CASSRGDGKSTDTQYF.

This sequence joins TRBV3-1 and TRBJ1-6; no firm D call. The CDR3 has 13 amino acids. Per the germline V gene, CDR1 is LGHDT and CDR2 is YNNKEL (reference sequence). Trimming stripped 1 base from V and 12 bases from J, with 10 bases between. This CDR3 is CASSQVREGPLHF. The CDR3 coding sequence is TGTGCCAGCAGCCAAGTCCGAGAAGGACCCCTCCACTTT.